The clone carrying this T cell receptor beta chain was recorded a few times. Its specificity is unknown. The data belong to a study of OX40 agonist ivuxolimab in advanced cancers. Study information: Patients assigned to dose escalation were diagnosed with hepatocellular carcinoma, melanoma, renal cell or head and neck cancer. Study-level points and caveats: Expanded clones belonging to CD8+ T cells outnumbered, on average, those of CD4+.

CDR3 length equals 15 residues. Germline CDR1 and CDR2: MGHDK and SYGVNS. The junction had 12 bases not matched to a gene; V was cut back by 11 bases and J by 2 bases. Drawing of blood for sampling happened at baseline, at cycle 4 day 1, and at cycle 7 day 1. Clones were read by immunoSEQ multiplex PCR, and TCRdb kept only the in-frame ones, dropping some. In the table there are fewer than 85,000 clones, 84% of which are singletons. The sequence was obtained from an adult with an advanced solid tumor such as melanoma, head and neck, liver or kidney cancer. The sample consisted of CD4+ or CD8+ T cells sorted from blood, taken in a trial of the OX40 agonist ivuxolimab. The chain links TRBV25-1 to TRBJ2-3; 8 nucleotides match TRBD2. CDR3 protein: CASGVGAGDTDTQYF. As DNA, the CDR3 is TGTGCCTCAGGGGTTGGAGCGGGGGACACAGATACGCAGTATTTT.